Below are 4 T cell receptor beta chains sequenced from a single sample in a study of blood T cell repertoires in COVID-19 (dated by TCRdb to 2020 to 2021). The library was prepared using the immunoSEQ multiplex PCR assay. Sourced from immuneACCESS, this table was stored by TCRdb with only in-frame sequences that have V and J called. A share of the clones is absent; for the studies checked, an unresolved V gene accounts for under half, and the remainder has no known explanation. For this sample there are roughly 500,000 clones; 85% to 90% appear just once. 1.5% to 2% of the sample comes from the top ten. Material: PBMCs or T cells enriched from blood (not recorded which). These TCRs come from a woman between 35 and 50 years old who had recovered from COVID-19.

The chain is built from TRBV29-1 and TRBJ1-1; no firm D call. The CDR3 has 12 amino acids. Trimming removed 0 bases at V and 11 bases at J, with 13 bases between. Germline V lookup: CDR1 SQVTM, CDR2 ANQGSEA. The CDR3 coding sequence is TGCAGCGTTGAAGAATGGCCCCGAGGGGCTTTCTTT. It specifies CSVEEWPRGAFF.

The V and J genes are TRBV6-5 and TRBJ2-7; maybe TRBD1 (5 bases). The CDR3 contains 16 residues. V lost 4 bases and J lost 6, with 22 bases in between. Germline V gives CDR1 MNHEY, CDR2 SVGAGI. CDR3 loop: CASSSTQVIFPGEQYF. DNA for the CDR3: TGTGCCAGCAGTTCCACACAGGTGATATTCCCTGGCGAGCAGTACTTC.

The chain links TRBV9 to TRBJ2-7; D remains ambiguous. Germline V gene sequence: CDR1 SGDLS, CDR2 YYNGEE. This CDR3 has 13 residues. The germline V and J ends were trimmed by 1 base and 4 bases, with 9 bases remaining between them. This CDR3 is CASSVSLEYEQYF. CDR3 bases: TGTGCCAGCAGCGTATCTCTAGAATACGAGCAGTACTTC.

J is TRBJ2-1 and V is TRBV6-5, with a possible D match to TRBD2 (6 bases). This CDR3 has 15 amino acids. The V gene's germline CDR1 is MNHEY and CDR2 SVGAGI. V gave up 6 bases and J gave up 6 bases, with 18 bases separating them. The CDR3 coding sequence is TGTGCCAGCAGCTGGGCGAGGAGGGGTCTCAATGAGCAGTTCTTC. Its protein product is CASSWARRGLNEQFF.